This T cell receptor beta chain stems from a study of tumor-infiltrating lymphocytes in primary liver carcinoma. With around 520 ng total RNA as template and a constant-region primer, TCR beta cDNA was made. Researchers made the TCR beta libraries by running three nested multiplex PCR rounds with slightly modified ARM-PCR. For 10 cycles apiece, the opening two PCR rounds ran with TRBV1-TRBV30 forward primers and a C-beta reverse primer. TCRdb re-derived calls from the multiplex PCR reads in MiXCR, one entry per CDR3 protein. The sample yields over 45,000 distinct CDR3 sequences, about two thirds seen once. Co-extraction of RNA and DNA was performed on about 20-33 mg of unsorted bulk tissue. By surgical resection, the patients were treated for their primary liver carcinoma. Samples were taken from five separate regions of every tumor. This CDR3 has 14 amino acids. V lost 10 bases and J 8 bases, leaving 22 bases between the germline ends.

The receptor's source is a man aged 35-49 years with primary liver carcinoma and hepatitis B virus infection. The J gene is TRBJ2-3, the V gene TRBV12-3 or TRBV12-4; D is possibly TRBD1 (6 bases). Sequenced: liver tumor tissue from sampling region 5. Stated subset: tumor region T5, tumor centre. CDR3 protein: CANSLRQDKGTQYF. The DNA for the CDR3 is TGTGCCAACAGCCTCCGACAGGATAAAGGTACGCAGTATTTT.